This is a list of T cell receptor beta chains from one sample in a study of shared clonotypes between healthy human individuals. Clones were sequenced by immunoSEQ multiplex PCR, and TCRdb holds only the in-frame ones, with some missing. The profile covers about 2.4 million clones, with under 95% appearing a single time and 0.36% taken by the ten largest. Sequenced: naive CD4+ T cells from PBMCs. These receptors all come from a man aged 18 to 35 in good health. Some clones in this sample may be carry-over from other donors' samples. CDR3s include the opening cysteine and the closing phenylalanine or tryptophan. The D gene is left open where the match is weak. Clone size is stated in some rows and not others, as once, few, many or a class when expanded.

d_call	cdr3_length	v_call	clone_size	j_call	cdr3_nt	cdr3_aa
NA	14	TRBV19	NA	TRBJ1-5	TGTGCCAGTAGACCACAGGGTAGCAATCAGCCCCAGCATTTT	CASRPQGSNQPQHF
TRBD1	14	TRBV29-1	NA	TRBJ2-3	TGCAGCGCCGAGACAGGGGGCGGCACAGATACGCAGTATTTT	CSAETGGGTDTQYF
NA	14	TRBV7-2	NA	TRBJ2-7	TGTGCCAGCAGCTTAGGCCCGTTCGGGGGCGAGCAGTACTTC	CASSLGPFGGEQYF
TRBD1	15	TRBV7-9	once	TRBJ1-2	TGTGCCAGCAGCTCCTCCGGGACAGCTAACTATGGCTACACCTTC	CASSSSGTANYGYTF
TRBD2	16	TRBV4-2	NA	TRBJ2-7	TGTGCCAGCAGCCATCATATAGCGGGAGAATCCTACGAGCAGTACTTC	CASSHHIAGESYEQYF
NA	15	TRBV30	NA	TRBJ2-2	TGTGCCTGGAGTAGGGCAGGGATAAACACCGGGGAGCTGTTTTTT	CAWSRAGINTGELFF
TRBD1	15	TRBV18	NA	TRBJ2-2	TGTGCCAGCTCACCAGGCCGGGACAGGGGAGTGGAGCTGTTTTTT	CASSPGRDRGVELFF
NA	16	TRBV9	NA	TRBJ1-5	TGTGCCAGCAGCGTAGACGCCCGAGGGGGCAATCAGCCCCAGCATTTT	CASSVDARGGNQPQHF
TRBD1	16	TRBV10-3	once	TRBJ2-1	TGTGCCACCCAGGATAGGACAGGGCAATTTTACAATGAGCAGTTCTTC	CATQDRTGQFYNEQFF
NA	14	TRBV27	NA	TRBJ2-3	TGTGCCAGCAGTTTATTGCTAGTGGGAGATACGCAGTATTTT	CASSLLLVGDTQYF
NA	15	TRBV9	NA	TRBJ2-7	TGTGCCAGCAGCGTAGTATCGGGCGGACACTACGAGCAGTACTTC	CASSVVSGGHYEQYF
TRBD2	14	TRBV6-5	NA	TRBJ2-7	TGTGCCAGCAGTTACCTAGCGGGAGGGCAGGAGCAGTACTTC	CASSYLAGGQEQYF
NA	15	TRBV5-1	NA	TRBJ2-1	TGCGCCAGCAGCTTGGGGGGTTACGGAATTGGTGAGCAGTTCTTC	CASSLGGYGIGEQFF
TRBD1	15	TRBV30	NA	TRBJ1-2	TGTGCCTGGACCATCTACTGGGACAGGGAGTATGGCTACACCTTC	CAWTIYWDREYGYTF
TRBD2	16	TRBV7-3	once	TRBJ2-1	TGTGCCAGCAGTAACCCTAGCGGCCCTACTGTCAATGAGCAGTTCTTC	CASSNPSGPTVNEQFF
NA	15	TRBV9	NA	TRBJ1-2	TGTGCCAGCAGCCTATCACCGGGAGCTAACTATGGCTACACCTTC	CASSLSPGANYGYTF
NA	14	TRBV15	few	TRBJ1-2	TGTGCCACCAGCAGAGTACATCCCGCCGATGGCTACACCTTC	CATSRVHPADGYTF
TRBD2	15	TRBV5-1	NA	TRBJ2-3	TGCGCCAGCAGCTTATCTAGCGGGAGTACAGATACGCAGTATTTT	CASSLSSGSTDTQYF
TRBD1	15	TRBV7-2	NA	TRBJ1-1	TGTGCCAGCAGCTTACGACAGGGGGTGGTCGCTGAAGCTTTCTTT	CASSLRQGVVAEAFF
NA	14	TRBV5-1	NA	TRBJ1-6	TGCGCCAGCAGCTTCGGCACCGCGAATTCACCCCTCCACTTT	CASSFGTANSPLHF
NA	17	TRBV5-1	NA	TRBJ2-1	TGCGCCAGCAGCTTGGAATGGGGCCCGAGCTCCTACAATGAGCAGTTCTTC	CASSLEWGPSSYNEQFF
NA	16	TRBV4-3	NA	TRBJ1-2	TGCGCCAGCAGCCAAGTTTTAACGGACAAGGGCTATGGCTACACCTTC	CASSQVLTDKGYGYTF
TRBD1	13	TRBV19	NA	TRBJ1-2	TGTGCCACTAATACCGGGACAGGCGGTGGCTACACCTTC	CATNTGTGGGYTF
TRBD1	14	TRBV28	NA	TRBJ1-5	TGTGCCAGCAGTCCCCGGACAGGGCACCAGCCCCAGCATTTT	CASSPRTGHQPQHF
TRBD2	17	TRBV15	NA	TRBJ2-7	TGTGCCACCACCCCACGGGGGGGGGATTCCAGATTCCACGAGCAGTACTTC	CATTPRGGDSRFHEQYF
NA	11	TRBV30	NA	TRBJ2-2	TGTGCCTGGAGTGCGGCCGGGGAGCTGTTTTTT	CAWSAAGELFF
TRBD2	15	TRBV4-2	NA	TRBJ2-3	TGTGCCAGCAGCCCGCAAGCGGGAGTAACAGATACGCAGTATTTT	CASSPQAGVTDTQYF
TRBD1	17	TRBV2	NA	TRBJ2-2	TGTGCCAGCAGAGAAGGACAGGGGTTCTCGAACACCGGGGAGCTGTTTTTT	CASREGQGFSNTGELFF
NA	13	TRBV28	NA	TRBJ1-1	TGTGCCAGCCGACGACAGGAGGACACTGAAGCTTTCTTT	CASRRQEDTEAFF
NA	15	TRBV7-9	NA	TRBJ1-2	TGTGCCAGCAGCTTGTTCACAGCTCTGAACTATGGCTACACCTTC	CASSLFTALNYGYTF
NA	15	TRBV18	NA	TRBJ2-2	TGTGCCAGCTCACCACGGTCCAGGGCCCTCGGGGAGCTGTTTTTT	CASSPRSRALGELFF
NA	16	TRBV9	NA	TRBJ2-7	TGTGCCAGCAGCGTAGGTGGCGGTACTTTTGCCTACGAGCAGTACTTC	CASSVGGGTFAYEQYF
TRBD1	16	TRBV19	NA	TRBJ2-5	TGTGCCAGTAACCCATCCCGGGACAGGGGGCAAGAGACCCAGTACTTC	CASNPSRDRGQETQYF
NA	12	TRBV28	NA	TRBJ2-2	TGTGCCAGCAGTTCCGGACGCGGGGAGCTGTTTTTT	CASSSGRGELFF
NA	13	TRBV7-3	NA	TRBJ2-5	TGTGCCAGCAGCTTACAACGGTCGGAGACCCAGTACTTC	CASSLQRSETQYF
NA	19	TRBV28	NA	TRBJ1-5	TGTGCCAGCAGAGTATTTGGGCCCGAATTAGTCTATAGCAATCAGCCCCAGCATTTT	CASRVFGPELVYSNQPQHF
TRBD1	16	TRBV7-9	NA	TRBJ2-2	TGTGCCAGCAGGAAGACCGGGACAGGGTCGAACGGGGAGCTGTTTTTT	CASRKTGTGSNGELFF
NA	12	TRBV28	NA	TRBJ2-1	TGTGCCAGCAGCACAGTTTACAATGAGCAGTTCTTC	CASSTVYNEQFF
NA	13	TRBV7-2	NA	TRBJ2-3	TGTGCCAGCAGCTTAGGGGCCGCAGATACGCAGTATTTT	CASSLGAADTQYF
TRBD1	15	TRBV28	NA	TRBJ1-6	TGTGCCAGCAGTTTGGAGGGGGCAGGGAATTCACCCCTCCACTTT	CASSLEGAGNSPLHF
TRBD2	18	TRBV7-2	NA	TRBJ2-1	TGTGCCAGCAGCTTAGAAGTGGGTCGACTAGCGAGCTACAATGAGCAGTTCTTC	CASSLEVGRLASYNEQFF
TRBD1	16	TRBV4-3	NA	TRBJ1-2	TGCGCCAGCAGCCCTGGATCCCCGGGACAGAACTATGGCTACACCTTC	CASSPGSPGQNYGYTF
TRBD2	17	TRBV6-1	NA	TRBJ2-1	TGTGCCAGCAGTGAACCGGTTAGGGCTAGCGGGCGCAATGAGCAGTTCTTC	CASSEPVRASGRNEQFF
TRBD1	13	TRBV6-6	NA	TRBJ1-2	TGTGCCAGCAGTCCCGGGACAGGGACCGGCTACACCTTC	CASSPGTGTGYTF
TRBD2	15	TRBV7-7	NA	TRBJ2-5	TGTGCCAGCAGCTTAGGGTCCGGGACTAGTGAGACCCAGTACTTC	CASSLGSGTSETQYF
NA	9	TRBV23-1	NA	TRBJ2-1	TGCGCCGGACGCAATGAGCAGTTCTTC	CAGRNEQFF
TRBD1	15	TRBV28	NA	TRBJ2-1	TGTGCCAGCAGTACCGGGGACAGGGATTTAAATGAGCAGTTCTTC	CASSTGDRDLNEQFF
NA	15	TRBV27	NA	TRBJ1-2	TGTGCCAGCAGTCCACGAGGCAGAGGGGGCTATGGCTACACCTTC	CASSPRGRGGYGYTF
NA	15	TRBV6-5	NA	TRBJ1-1	TGTGCCAGCAGTTACAATCCGGCCGGAAACACTGAAGCTTTCTTT	CASSYNPAGNTEAFF
TRBD2	17	TRBV9	NA	TRBJ2-5	TGTGCCAGCAGCGTAGACGCTAGCGGGAGGGCCGCAGAGACCCAGTACTTC	CASSVDASGRAAETQYF
NA	15	TRBV5-1	NA	TRBJ2-2	TGCGCCAGCAGCTCCCCTGGGGGGGCGAACGGGGAGCTGTTTTTT	CASSSPGGANGELFF
TRBD1	15	TRBV19	few	TRBJ1-3	TGTGCCAGTAGTTTCCGACAGGGGGCTGGAAACACCATATATTTT	CASSFRQGAGNTIYF
NA	16	TRBV27	NA	TRBJ2-3	TGTGCCAGCAGTTTAACCCAGTCTTTTGGCACAGATACGCAGTATTTT	CASSLTQSFGTDTQYF
TRBD1	11	TRBV6-6	NA	TRBJ1-1	TGTGCCAGCAGCAGGGGGGCTGAAGCTTTCTTT	CASSRGAEAFF
NA	15	TRBV11-1	NA	TRBJ1-2	TGTGCCAGCAGCTTAGGGAATCCGGTCAACTATGGCTACACCTTC	CASSLGNPVNYGYTF
NA	15	TRBV2	NA	TRBJ2-1	TGTGCCAGCAGGCGGGGAAATAGTCTAGGCGATGAGCAGTTCTTC	CASRRGNSLGDEQFF
TRBD1	16	TRBV5-1	once	TRBJ1-2	TGCGCCAGCAGCTTGGTAGTCCGCGACAGGGGCAAAGGCTACACCTTC	CASSLVVRDRGKGYTF
TRBD1	14	TRBV30	NA	TRBJ1-2	TGTGCCTGGAGTTCAACAGGGGTCGGGTATGGCTACACCTTC	CAWSSTGVGYGYTF
NA	15	TRBV5-1	NA	TRBJ2-2	TGCGCCAGCAGCCTGATTGGGGCCTCCACCGGGGAGCTGTTTTTT	CASSLIGASTGELFF
NA	14	TRBV5-1	NA	TRBJ2-2	TGCGCCAGCAGCTTGTTGGGGTTTGACGGGGAGCTGTTTTTT	CASSLLGFDGELFF